A single sample gave rise to the 21 T cell receptor beta chains below, sequenced in a study of blood T cell repertoires in COVID-19. TCRdb keeps only in-frame clones here, not all; method: immunoSEQ multiplex PCR. The repertoire holds 180,000 or so clones, with roughly 84% as singletons. Sequencing input: PBMCs or T cells enriched from blood (not recorded which). These receptors all come from a woman aged 55-70 years who had recovered from COVID-19.

This chain joins TRBV28 and TRBJ1-5; 8 nucleotides line up with TRBD1. This CDR3 has 15 residues. V lost 5 bases to trimming and J lost 3 bases; unmatched junction nucleotides: 6. Germline CDR1 MDHEN, CDR2 SYDVKM. The CDR3 region has the DNA TGTGCCAGCAGTCCAGCGACAGGGGCCAATCAGCCCCAGCATTTT. This codes for CASSPATGANQPQHF.

The rearrangement joins TRBV5-5 to TRBJ2-5, with 10 bases aligning to TRBD1. Germline trimming cut 10 bases from V and 3 bases from J; bases unmatched to any gene: 21. From germline, CDR1 is SGHKS and CDR2 YYEKEE (reference sequence). This CDR3 is 18 amino acids long. Here the CDR3 reads CASQGAFRTGGVEETQYF. The CDR3 coding sequence is TGTGCCTCTCAGGGGGCGTTCAGGACAGGGGGAGTAGAAGAGACCCAGTACTTC.

The V gene is TRBV19, the J gene TRBJ2-3; D may be TRBD1 (5 bases). This CDR3 has 14 amino acids. Germline assignment: CDR1 LNHDA and CDR2 SQIVND (reference sequence). V dropped 5 bases and J dropped 4 bases, with 13 bases sitting between them. This CDR3 is CASSFQGFADTQYF. For the CDR3, the DNA is TGTGCCAGTAGTTTCCAGGGATTTGCAGATACGCAGTATTTT.

The chain combines TRBV7-9 with TRBJ2-1; the match to TRBD2 covers 8 bases. Germline loops: CDR1 SEHNR, CDR2 FQNEAQ (reference sequence). V lost 6 bases and J lost 4; bases outside the gene matches: 14. The CDR3 has 17 amino acids. CDR3 coding DNA: TGTGCCAGCAGGCAACCTAATAGCGGGACCCTTTACAATGAGCAGTTCTTC. As protein: CASRQPNSGTLYNEQFF.

In DNA form, the CDR3 reads TGCGCCAGCAGCTACTCAGCGGGGAACACTGAAGCTTTCTTT. It encodes CASSYSAGNTEAFF. This sequence joins TRBV5-1 and TRBJ1-1; D is uncertain. This CDR3 is 14 amino acids long. V gave up 3 bases and J gave up 1 base, with 10 bases separating them. Germline V lookup: CDR1 SGHRS, CDR2 YFSETQ.

This chain connects TRBV5-5 to TRBJ1-1; D ambiguous. Germline CDR1 SGHKS, CDR2 YYEKEE (reference sequence). The CDR3 covers 13 residues. Trimming took 1 base from V and 4 from J, leaving 8 bases between them. The CDR3, as DNA: TGTGCCAGCAGCTTGTATCCGGGCACTGAAGCTTTCTTT. Translating it yields CASSLYPGTEAFF.

The J gene is TRBJ1-5, the V gene TRBV28; D ambiguous. The CDR3 length is 13 residues. The V end was cut by 3 bases, the J end by 10 bases, with 13 bases between. CDR1 and CDR2 (germline): MDHEN, SYDVKM. CDR3 in amino acids: CASSFNGYYPQHF. CDR3 coding DNA: TGTGCCAGCAGTTTTAACGGGTATTATCCCCAGCATTTT.

This rearrangement joins TRBV28 to TRBJ1-5; D is perhaps TRBD1 (6 bases). Deletions cut 3 bases from V and 3 bases from J, with 15 bases between. Germline V CDR1 and CDR2: MDHEN, SYDVKM. There are 16 residues in the CDR3. The CDR3, as DNA: TGTGCCAGCAGTTTTAGCCCGACAGGACCCAATCAGCCCCAGCATTTT. Translation: CASSFSPTGPNQPQHF.

J is TRBJ2-1 and V is TRBV19; no reliable D call. The length of the CDR3 is 15 residues. Deletions cut 3 bases from V and 3 bases from J, with 12 bases between. Germline CDR1 is LNHDA and CDR2 is SQIVND (reference sequence). The CDR3 here is CASSMGQAFYNEQFF. As DNA, the CDR3 is TGTGCCAGTAGTATGGGTCAGGCTTTCTACAATGAGCAGTTCTTC.

This chain joins TRBV9 and TRBJ1-1, with TRBD1 as a possible D gene (5 bases). The CDR3 covers 14 residues. Germline CDR1 SGDLS, CDR2 YYNGEE. V lost 0 bases and J 1 base, leaving 7 bases between the germline ends. CDR3 coding DNA: TGTGCCAGCAGCGTAGACAGGCGGAACACTGAAGCTTTCTTT. Its translation is CASSVDRRNTEAFF.

Notes on this clone: The sample holds other DNA sequences that translate to the same CDR3. The gene calls are TRBV7-2 and TRBJ2-1; D possibly corresponds to TRBD2 (6 bases). The germline V gene has CDR1 SGHTA and CDR2 FQGNSA. The CDR3 is 15 amino acids. Trimming took off 0 bases at V and 4 bases at J, with 10 bases between the two ends. CDR3 nucleotide sequence: TGTGCCAGCAGCTTAGCGGGGGGTCCTTACAATGAGCAGTTCTTC. Encoded protein: CASSLAGGPYNEQFF.

The V call is TRBV7-2, the J call TRBJ1-1; D unclear. Germline V gives CDR1 SGHTA, CDR2 FQGNSA. The CDR3 is made up of 15 amino acids. The ends were cut back, 5 bases at V and 0 bases at J, with 13 bases in the middle. Here the CDR3 DNA reads TGTGCCAGCAGCCCCCCCTGGGGAGTGAACACTGAAGCTTTCTTT. It encodes CASSPPWGVNTEAFF.

A single count supports this clone. The gene calls are TRBV3-1 (or the pseudogene TRBV3-2) and TRBJ1-5; D is unclear. CDR3 length: 13 amino acids. In germline, CDR1 is LGHDT, CDR2 YNNKEL (reference sequence). V was pared by 0 bases and J by 5 bases, with 5 bases between. The CDR3 spells CASSQDPDQPQHF. CDR3 sequence (DNA): TGTGCCAGCAGCCAAGATCCGGATCAGCCCCAGCATTTT.

The chain combines TRBV3-1 (or the pseudogene TRBV3-2) with TRBJ1-5; D remains unclear. Trimming shortened V by 1 base and J by 0 bases, and 16 bases separated the two germline ends. Looked up from germline, CDR1 is LGHDT and CDR2 is YNNKEL (reference sequence). This CDR3 is 18 amino acids long. The CDR3 loop is CASSQAVQQLNSNQPQHF. The CDR3 region has the DNA TGTGCCAGCAGCCAAGCCGTCCAACAGCTGAATAGCAATCAGCCCCAGCATTTT.

The chain joins TRBV11-2 to TRBJ1-3; a possible D gene is TRBD1 (6 bases). CDR3 length: 15 residues. Germline loops: CDR1 SGHAT, CDR2 FQNNGV. The CDR3 protein is CAFHLGRGLGNTIYF. As DNA, the CDR3 is TGTGCTTTCCATTTAGGGCGGGGGCTCGGAAACACCATATATTTT.

The sample holds one count of this clone. The V and J genes are TRBV7-9 and TRBJ2-7; no clear D. The CDR3 covers 11 residues. The germline gives CDR1 SEHNR, CDR2 FQNEAQ (reference sequence). Trimming pared 5 bases from V and 3 bases from J, leaving 5 bases between. The CDR3 protein is CASSLYYEQYF. As DNA, the CDR3 is TGTGCCAGCAGCCTTTACTACGAGCAGTACTTC.

V is TRBV5-1 and J is TRBJ1-6, with D unclear. Trimming left V 4 bases short and J 5 bases short, with 16 bases between. Germline assignment: CDR1 SGHRS and CDR2 YFSETQ. This CDR3 is 16 amino acids long. CDR3 bases: TGCGCCAGCAGCACCGACCCCGGAGGCAATAATTCACCCCTCCACTTT. Protein: CASSTDPGGNNSPLHF.

The chain recombines TRBV28 with TRBJ2-3; 9 nucleotides line up with TRBD2. This CDR3 region has 16 residues. V lost 2 bases and J lost 6; bases outside the gene matches: 9. Germline V CDR1 and CDR2: MDHEN, SYDVKM. CDR3 bases: TGTGCCAGCAGTTTAAACCCTAGCGGGATTGATGATACGCAGTATTTT. Translation: CASSLNPSGIDDTQYF.

V gene TRBV9 combines with J gene TRBJ2-5; a weak D match, TRBD1 (6 bases). V was cut by 0 bases and J by 0 bases, with 12 bases left in between. Germline V lookup: CDR1 SGDLS, CDR2 YYNGEE. This CDR3 has 16 residues. The CDR3, as DNA: TGTGCCAGCAGCGTAGGGGGGACATTGTACCAAGAGACCCAGTACTTC. Amino acid sequence: CASSVGGTLYQETQYF.

The rearrangement joins TRBV19 to TRBJ1-2, with 10 bases fitting TRBD1. With 2 bases clipped from V and 8 bases from J, the junction kept 8 bases outside the gene matches. The V gene's germline CDR1 is LNHDA and CDR2 SQIVND (reference sequence). This CDR3 is built from 15 residues. CDR3 DNA sequence: TGTGCCAGTAGTATAACTTATGGGACAGGGGACGGCTACACCTTC. Translation: CASSITYGTGDGYTF. Based on the CDR3 plus reference TRBV19 and TRBJ1-2, the full variable domain is DGGITQSPKYLFRKEGQNVTLSCEQNLNHDAMYWYRQDPGQGLRLIYYSQIVNDFQKGDIAEGYSVSREKKESFPLTVTSAQKNPTAFYLCASSITYGTGDGYTFGSGTRLTVV.

The gene calls are TRBV6-5 and TRBJ2-2; a possible D gene is TRBD1 (6 bases). The CDR3 extends over 13 amino acids. The germline V gene has CDR1 MNHEY and CDR2 SVGAGI. Trimming left V 6 bases short and J 6 bases short, with 11 bases between. DNA for the CDR3: TGTGCCAGCAGCCTAACAGGGTCCGGGGAGCTGTTTTTT. The encoded protein is CASSLTGSGELFF.